Following are 8 T cell receptor beta chains from one sample sequenced in a study of cytomegalovirus exposure and HLA in healthy donors. It was with 60 Vbeta and 13 Jbeta primers that the PCR ran. Assay used: immunoSEQ multiplex PCR; TCRdb lists only in-frame clones, some missing. There are some 150,000 clones in the sample; around 79% occur only once, and about 3.5% lies in the top ten. Sequenced sample: PBMCs. The receptors were gathered from a human donor in good health.

The chain employs TRBV28 and TRBJ1-5, with TRBD1 identical over 9 bases. This CDR3 region has 16 residues. Trimming removed 4 bases from V and 2 bases from J; junction bases left unmatched: 6. CDR1 and CDR2 (germline): MDHEN, SYDVKM. Written as DNA, the CDR3 is TGTGCCAGCAGTTCAAGGACAGGGGTGGGCAATCAGCCCCAGCATTTT. It codes for CASSSRTGVGNQPQHF. Complete variable domain (other parts from reference TRBV28 and TRBJ1-5): DVKVTQSSRYLVKRTGEKVFLECVQDMDHENMFWYRQDPGLGLRLIYFSYDVKMKEKGDIPEGYSVSREKKERFSLILESASTNQTSMYLCASSSRTGVGNQPQHFGDGTRLSIL.

This sequence joins TRBV28 and TRBJ1-2; maybe TRBD1 (6 bases). Between the trimmed V and J ends, which lost 4 bases and 4 bases, there was a span of 13 bases. From germline, CDR1 is MDHEN and CDR2 SYDVKM. The CDR3 has 14 residues. Here the CDR3 reads CASSSYREIYGYTF. The CDR3 DNA is TGTGCCAGCAGTTCCTACAGGGAAATCTATGGCTACACCTTC.

CDR3 protein: CASSRWDRGSTDTQYF. The CDR3 nucleotides read TGCGCCAGCAGCCGATGGGACAGGGGGTCGACAGATACGCAGTATTTT. The chain uses TRBV5-1 and TRBJ2-3, with TRBD1 identical over 11 bases. This CDR3 is built from 16 residues. The germline V gene encodes CDR1 SGHRS and CDR2 YFSETQ. The V and J ends lost 4 bases and 3 bases, in that order; junction bases with no gene match: 7.

V is TRBV6-1 and J is TRBJ1-1; 8 bases fit TRBD1. CDR3 size: 15 residues. The germline CDR1 and CDR2 sequences are MNHNS and SASEGT. Trimming took 7 bases from V and 7 from J; bases not matched to a gene: 14. CDR3 amino acids: CASTERTGRRSEAFF. The DNA for the CDR3 is TGTGCCAGCACCGAGAGGACAGGGCGGAGGAGTGAAGCTTTCTTT.

This sequence joins TRBV7-9 and TRBJ1-1, with no clear D. The CDR3 runs 14 residues. Trimming left V 2 bases short and J 1 base short, with 8 bases between. The germline gives CDR1 SEHNR, CDR2 FQNEAQ (reference sequence). DNA of the CDR3: TGTGCCAGCAGCTTACAAACTACGAACACTGAAGCTTTCTTT. Protein product: CASSLQTTNTEAFF.

This chain joins TRBV18 and TRBJ1-2; TRBD1 matches 10 bases. The CDR3 has 14 residues. The ends lost 1 base at V and 4 bases at J; junction bases unmatched: 0. CDR1 is KGHSH and CDR2 is LQKENI in the germline V gene. The CDR3 DNA sequence: TGTGCCAGCTCACCACGGGACAGGGGCTATGGCTACACCTTC. This encodes CASSPRDRGYGYTF.

This sequence joins TRBV6-6 and TRBJ1-3, with D possibly TRBD1 on 5 matching bases. The CDR3 has 15 residues. Trimming pared 5 bases from V and 0 bases from J, leaving 11 bases between. Germline V gives CDR1 MNHNY, CDR2 SVGAGI (reference sequence). The CDR3 DNA is TGTGCCAGCAGTCTCCGCGGGGGCTCTGGAAACACCATATATTTT. It is translated as CASSLRGGSGNTIYF.

The V call is TRBV7-8, the J call TRBJ2-2, with 12 bases lining up with TRBD1. This CDR3 is 21 amino acids long. Germline lookup yields CDR1 SGHVS and CDR2 FQNEAQ. V was clipped by 0 bases and J by 2 bases; unmatched bases: 13. CDR3 protein: CASSLAPRGQGALRNTGELFF. The DNA of the CDR3 is TGTGCCAGCAGCTTAGCGCCCCGGGGACAGGGGGCACTTAGAAACACCGGGGAGCTGTTTTTT.